These 32 T cell receptor beta chains originate from one sample sequenced in a study of CD8+ T cells in alopecia areata. Investigators isolated RNA and reverse transcribed it into cDNA to act as the sequencing template. Generated by immunoSEQ multiplex PCR, the TCRdb table keeps only in-frame clones and is missing some. This sample has over 60,000 clones, with around 42% found just once. Treatment defined: oral pan-JAK inhibitor, 5-10 mg twice daily. The sequenced sample was CD8+ T cells sorted from blood, obtained at approximately week 37, from a patient treated with tofacitinib. Receptors were obtained from a human donor with alopecia areata.

The gene calls are TRBV15 and TRBJ1-5; 9 nucleotides match TRBD1. CDR1 is LNHNV and CDR2 is YYDKDF in the germline V gene (reference sequence). V trimming: 6 bases; J trimming: 4 bases; junction bases outside the gene matches: 1. This CDR3 spans 13 amino acids. As DNA, the CDR3 is TGTGCCACCAGAGACAGGGGGAATCAGCCCCAGCATTTT. It is translated as CATRDRGNQPQHF.

The CDR3 protein is CASSQWAGEQPQHF. CDR3 nucleotides: TGCGCCAGCAGCCAATGGGCAGGGGAACAGCCCCAGCATTTT. The chain employs TRBV4-1 and TRBJ1-5; possible D gene TRBD1, 6 bases. The germline V gene encodes CDR1 MGHRA and CDR2 YSYEKL. V lost 2 bases, J lost 7 bases, and 12 bases lay in between. The CDR3 is 14 amino acids.

This clone was found a few times. V is TRBV29-1 and J is TRBJ2-7; no definite D call. Germline assignment: CDR1 SQVTM and CDR2 ANQGSEA. The CDR3 is made up of 13 amino acids. Deletions cut 3 bases from V and 2 bases from J, with 11 bases between. The DNA for the CDR3 is TGCAGCGTTGAGGACGGGTTTACCTACGAGCAGTACTTC. Translating it yields CSVEDGFTYEQYF.

This clone was recorded a few times. The CDR3 DNA follows: TGTGCCAGCAGTGACCTAGTTGAGGAGACCCAGTACTTC. Translation: CASSDLVEETQYF. The chain uses TRBV6-5 and TRBJ2-5; D gene uncertain. This CDR3 comprises 13 residues. V dropped 5 bases and J dropped 5 bases, with 12 bases sitting between them. Germline V lookup: CDR1 MNHEY, CDR2 SVGAGI.

This clone appeared once. The V and J genes are TRBV9 and TRBJ2-7; TRBD2 might be the D (6 bases). The ends were cut back, 4 bases at V and 5 bases at J, with 16 bases in the middle. There are 14 residues in the CDR3. CDR1 is SGDLS and CDR2 is YYNGEE in the germline V gene. Here the CDR3 reads CASSPGAGRNEQYF. The CDR3 DNA reads as TGTGCCAGCAGCCCCGGGGCGGGGAGGAACGAGCAGTACTTC.

This clone came up a few times. This chain joins TRBV29-1 and TRBJ2-1; 11 bases align to TRBD2. The V segment lost 0 bases and the J segment 7 bases; nucleotides outside the gene matches: 5. CDR1 is SQVTM and CDR2 is ANQGSEA in the germline V gene. This CDR3 is built from 15 residues. The CDR3 reads CSVEDVTSGINEQFF. The CDR3 DNA is TGCAGCGTTGAAGATGTGACTAGCGGGATAAATGAGCAGTTCTTC.

J is TRBJ2-3 and V is TRBV6-6, with 10 bases fitting TRBD2. Germline V gene lookup returns CDR1 MNHNY and CDR2 SVGAGI (reference sequence). CDR3 length: 16 amino acids. V lost 6 bases and J lost 1; bases outside the gene matches: 7. As DNA, the CDR3 is TGTGCCAGCAGAGCCACGAGCGGGAGGGGCACAGATACGCAGTATTTT. Protein sequence: CASRATSGRGTDTQYF.

The chain couples TRBV19 to TRBJ1-5; 9 nucleotides line up with TRBD1. Germline V gene data show CDR1 as LNHDA and CDR2 as SQIVND (reference sequence). V was pared by 7 bases and J by 0 bases, with 4 bases of the junction left unmatched. The CDR3 loop spans 15 amino acids. The CDR3 region is CASIWTGDSNQPQHF. As DNA, the CDR3 is TGTGCCAGTATTTGGACAGGGGATAGCAATCAGCCCCAGCATTTT.

This clone was picked up a small number of times. The rearrangement joins TRBV29-1 to TRBJ2-2; 8 nucleotides match TRBD1. The V and J ends lost 5 bases and 3 bases, in that order; junction bases with no gene match: 8. There are 15 residues in the CDR3. Per germline, CDR1 SQVTM and CDR2 ANQGSEA. The DNA of the CDR3 is TGCAGCGTTCGGACAGGGCCCGTTGACACCGGGGAGCTGTTTTTT. It translates to CSVRTGPVDTGELFF.

The chain employs TRBV10-3 and TRBJ2-3, with TRBD2 matching 7 bases. Losses at the gene ends were 2 bases for V and 1 base for J; bases not matched to a gene: 6. This CDR3 is built from 16 residues. Looked up from germline, CDR1 is ENHRY and CDR2 is SYGVKD. The DNA for the CDR3 is TGTGCCATCAGTGAGACGGGAGGACTTCGCACAGATACGCAGTATTTT. Protein: CAISETGGLRTDTQYF.

The V call is TRBV6-1, the J call TRBJ1-2; D uncertain. The length of the CDR3 is 13 residues. Between the trimmed V and J ends, which lost 6 bases and 2 bases, there was a span of 10 bases. Germline V gene lookup returns CDR1 MNHNS and CDR2 SASEGT. CDR3 amino acids: CASRNTDNYGYTF. Here the CDR3 DNA reads TGTGCCAGCAGGAACACGGACAACTATGGCTACACCTTC.

Note on this clone: Other nucleotide sequences in the sample specify the same CDR3. The CDR3 nucleotides read TGTGCCAGCAGCCTGGGGGGACAGCCCCAGCATTTT. Translation gives CASSLGGQPQHF. The chain carries TRBV7-9 and TRBJ1-5; tentative D call: TRBD1 (5 bases). Germline V gives CDR1 SEHNR, CDR2 FQNEAQ (reference sequence). The ends were cut back, 5 bases at V and 7 bases at J, with 9 bases in the middle. This CDR3 is built from 12 residues.

The chain employs TRBV27 and TRBJ1-5; maybe TRBD1 (5 bases). V lost 4 bases, J lost 7 bases, and 8 bases lay in between. CDR1 and CDR2 from the germline V gene are MNHEY and SMNVEV (reference sequence). This CDR3 contains 12 residues. Here the CDR3 reads CASSSGSQPQHF. The CDR3 region has the DNA TGTGCCAGCAGTTCAGGGTCACAGCCCCAGCATTTT.

This chain links TRBV28 with TRBJ2-5, with a possible D match to TRBD2 (6 bases). V lost 5 bases, J lost 0 bases, and 19 bases lay in between. CDR3 size: 17 residues. Germline V gives CDR1 MDHEN, CDR2 SYDVKM. In nucleotides, the CDR3 is TGTGCCAGCAGTGGGGGGTCCGGGGCAGCTTACCAAGAGACCCAGTACTTC. Translation gives CASSGGSGAAYQETQYF.

The chain employs TRBV25-1 and TRBJ1-1; D uncertain. The germline V gene encodes CDR1 MGHDK and CDR2 SYGVNS. The V and J ends lost 11 bases and 1 base respectively, with 11 bases between them. CDR3 length: 12 residues. As DNA, the CDR3 is TGTGCCTCCGCGGTGGGGAACACTGAAGCTTTCTTT. It is translated as CASAVGNTEAFF. Supplemented by reference TRBV25-1 and TRBJ1-1, the full variable domain reads EADIYQTPRYLVIGTGKKITLECSQTMGHDKMYWYQQDPGMELHLIHYSYGVNSTEKGDLSSESTVSRIRTEHFPLTLESARPSHTSQYLCASAVGNTEAFFGQGTRLTVV.

This clone was recorded many times. The chain is built from TRBV19 and TRBJ1-1; no firm D call. CDR3 size: 11 residues. CDR1 LNHDA and CDR2 SQIVND come from the germline V gene (reference sequence). V dropped 4 bases and J dropped 1 base, with 1 base sitting between them. The CDR3 reads CASSTNTEAFF. DNA of the CDR3: TGTGCCAGTAGTACGAACACTGAAGCTTTCTTT. The full variable domain, completed using reference TRBV19 and TRBJ1-1, is DGGITQSPKYLFRKEGQNVTLSCEQNLNHDAMYWYRQDPGQGLRLIYYSQIVNDFQKGDIAEGYSVSREKKESFPLTVTSAQKNPTAFYLCASSTNTEAFFGQGTRLTVV.

This clone has more than one count but fewer than ten. The genes are TRBV7-9 and TRBJ2-1, with no clear D. The V and J ends lost 5 bases and 4 bases respectively, with 18 bases between them. Germline CDR1 SEHNR, CDR2 FQNEAQ (reference sequence). The CDR3 covers 16 residues. The DNA for the CDR3 is TGTGCCAGCAGCGACCGTGGGCGGTCGGCTTACAATGAGCAGTTCTTC. The encoded protein is CASSDRGRSAYNEQFF.

The V call is TRBV27, the J call TRBJ2-3; D unresolved. The CDR3 has 13 amino acids. Trimming removed 5 bases from V and 6 bases from J, with 12 bases in between. Germline CDR1 is MNHEY and CDR2 is SMNVEV (reference sequence). The CDR3 DNA is TGTGCCAGCAGTATAAGGAAGAAGGATACGCAGTATTTT. The encoded protein is CASSIRKKDTQYF.

This clone was found a few times. V is TRBV7-8 and J is TRBJ1-5; a possible D gene is TRBD1 (6 bases). V was cut by 1 base and J by 7 bases, with 14 bases left in between. CDR1 SGHVS and CDR2 FQNEAQ come from the germline V gene. This CDR3 has 15 residues. CDR3 nucleotides: TGTGCCAGCAGCTTAGAGGTGGGGGGCATGCAGCCCCAGCATTTT. Amino acid sequence: CASSLEVGGMQPQHF.

This rearrangement joins TRBV28 to TRBJ2-7; 11 bases map to TRBD2. Germline V gene data show CDR1 as MDHEN and CDR2 as SYDVKM. The CDR3 runs to 14 residues. V was clipped by 6 bases and J by 3 bases; unmatched bases: 4. This CDR3 reads CASSRTSGHYEQYF. As DNA, the CDR3 is TGTGCCAGCAGCAGGACTAGCGGGCACTACGAGCAGTACTTC. Based on the CDR3 plus reference TRBV28 and TRBJ2-7, the full variable domain is DVKVTQSSRYLVKRTGEKVFLECVQDMDHENMFWYRQDPGLGLRLIYFSYDVKMKEKGDIPEGYSVSREKKERFSLILESASTNQTSMYLCASSRTSGHYEQYFGPGTRLTVT.

The rearrangement links TRBV5-1 to TRBJ2-7; no reliable D call. CDR1 SGHRS and CDR2 YFSETQ come from the germline V gene. The CDR3 is 16 amino acids. V lost 2 bases and J lost 2, with 17 bases in between. The CDR3 region has the DNA TGCGCCAGCAGCTTCACCCTGGGTAGCCCGGCCTACGAGCAGTACTTC. Its translation: CASSFTLGSPAYEQYF.

The chain couples TRBV25-1 to TRBJ2-3; 8 bases are a match to TRBD1. The trim removed 0 bases at V and 7 bases at J, leaving 12 bases unmatched. There are 17 residues in the CDR3. CDR1 MGHDK and CDR2 SYGVNS come from the germline V gene. CDR3 sequence reads: CASSEYRDRTYLNTQYF. The CDR3 region has the DNA TGTGCCAGCAGTGAATACCGGGACAGGACTTATCTGAATACGCAGTATTTT.

This chain uses TRBV11-1 with TRBJ2-3; no firm D call. V was clipped by 3 bases and J by 6 bases, with 7 bases between them. Germline CDR1 SGHAT, CDR2 FQDESV (reference sequence). The CDR3 has 12 amino acids. The CDR3 reads CASSFTSDTQYF. Written as DNA, the CDR3 is TGTGCCAGCAGCTTTACTTCCGATACGCAGTATTTT.

Only a few counts were recorded for this clone. The chain has TRBV4-1 and TRBJ2-7; 10 positions agree with TRBD2. The CDR3 is made up of 15 amino acids. Germline assignment: CDR1 MGHRA and CDR2 YSYEKL. Trimming at V came to 4 bases and at J to 2 bases, leaving 5 bases not matched to a gene. CDR3 bases: TGCGCCAGCAGCCCTTCTAGCGGGAGCGCCTACGAGCAGTACTTC. As protein: CASSPSSGSAYEQYF.

This clone was counted between two and nine times. Written as DNA, the CDR3 is TGTGCCAGCAGCCCATCAGGGGGAGTGACTGAAGCTTTCTTT. This translates into CASSPSGGVTEAFF. This chain links TRBV5-4 with TRBJ1-1, with 7 bases identical to TRBD1. V lost 4 bases and J lost 5; bases outside the gene matches: 8. Germline CDR1 reads SGHNT; CDR2 reads YYREEE (reference sequence). The CDR3 loop spans 14 amino acids.

This rearrangement joins TRBV29-1 to TRBJ2-1; D perhaps matches TRBD2 (6 bases). Germline V lookup: CDR1 SQVTM, CDR2 ANQGSEA. V shed 8 bases and J shed 8 bases, with 19 bases lying between them. The CDR3 has 13 residues. CDR3 DNA sequence: TGCAGCCTAGTAGGAGGGAGGATGGATGAGCAGTTCTTC. It codes for CSLVGGRMDEQFF.

This chain joins TRBV7-2 and TRBJ2-2; 10 nucleotides match TRBD2. CDR3 length equals 16 residues. The germline gives CDR1 SGHTA, CDR2 FQGNSA. Losses at the gene ends were 2 bases for V and 5 bases for J; bases not matched to a gene: 5. The CDR3 DNA sequence: TGTGCCAGCAGCTTAAGAAGCGGGAGGGTGACCGGGGAGCTGTTTTTT. The encoded protein is CASSLRSGRVTGELFF.

The chain employs TRBV29-1 and TRBJ1-2; 8 positions agree with TRBD1. CDR1 is SQVTM and CDR2 is ANQGSEA in the germline V gene. CDR3 size: 18 residues. Germline trimming cut 7 bases from V and 4 bases from J; bases unmatched to any gene: 23. The CDR3 sequence is CSAPRIGTGDPPTYGYTF. As DNA, the CDR3 is TGCAGCGCCCCTAGAATCGGGACAGGCGATCCACCCACCTATGGCTACACCTTC.

The chain is built from TRBV29-1 and TRBJ2-5; 11 nucleotides align to TRBD2. The V gene end was trimmed by 4 bases and the J gene end by 3 bases; junction bases not matched to a gene: 1. Germline values: CDR1 SQVTM, CDR2 ANQGSEA. The CDR3 covers 13 residues. Written as DNA, the CDR3 is TGCAGCGTTGTAGCGGGAGGGGAAGAGACCCAGTACTTC. It is translated as CSVVAGGEETQYF. The variable domain in full, completed from reference TRBV29-1 and TRBJ2-5, reads SAVISQKPSRDICQRGTSLTIQCQVDSQVTMMFWYRQQPGQSLTLIATANQGSEATYESGFVIDKFPISRPNLTFSTLTVSNMSPEDSSIYLCSVVAGGEETQYFGPGTRLLVL.

The gene calls are TRBV13 and TRBJ1-1; D is ambiguous. This CDR3 spans 12 amino acids. Germline V CDR1 and CDR2: PRHDT, FYEKMQ (reference sequence). V dropped 0 bases and J dropped 8 bases, with 7 bases sitting between them. The CDR3 DNA reads as TGTGCCAGCAGCTTAGGGTCAACCGAAGCTTTCTTT. It codes for CASSLGSTEAFF.

This clone was detected only a few times. This rearrangement joins TRBV6-6 to TRBJ1-1; D uncertain. CDR3 size: 14 residues. From germline, CDR1 is MNHNY and CDR2 SVGAGI (reference sequence). V dropped 4 bases and J dropped 1 base, with 10 bases sitting between them. CDR3 sequence: CASSSGFGNTEAFF. The CDR3 nucleotides read TGTGCCAGCAGTTCGGGTTTTGGGAACACTGAAGCTTTCTTT.

This clone showed up just a few times. The chain has TRBV30 and TRBJ2-7; 7 bases are shared with TRBD1. V shed 6 bases, J shed 6 bases, and the junction held 8 bases outside the gene matches. The CDR3 is 12 residues long. Germline V gives CDR1 GTSNPN, CDR2 SVGIG (reference sequence). CDR3 coding DNA: TGTGCCTGTCGACAGGGCTTCGGCGAGCAGTACTTC. It specifies CACRQGFGEQYF.